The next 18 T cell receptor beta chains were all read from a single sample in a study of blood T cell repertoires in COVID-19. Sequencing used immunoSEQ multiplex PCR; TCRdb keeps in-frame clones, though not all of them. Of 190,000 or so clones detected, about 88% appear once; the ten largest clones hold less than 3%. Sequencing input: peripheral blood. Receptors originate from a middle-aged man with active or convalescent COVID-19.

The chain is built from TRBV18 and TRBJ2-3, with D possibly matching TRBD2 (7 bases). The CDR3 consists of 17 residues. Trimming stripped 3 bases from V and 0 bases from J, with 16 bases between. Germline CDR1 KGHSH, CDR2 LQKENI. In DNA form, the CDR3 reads TGTGCCAGCTCACCCTCTGGGGGGGCGAGTAGCACAGATACGCAGTATTTT. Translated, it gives CASSPSGGASSTDTQYF.

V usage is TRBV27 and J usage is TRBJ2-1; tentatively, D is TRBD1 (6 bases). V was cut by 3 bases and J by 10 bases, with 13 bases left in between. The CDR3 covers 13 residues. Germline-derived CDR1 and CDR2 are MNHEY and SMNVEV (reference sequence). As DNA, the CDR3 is TGTGCCAGCAGTTTCTATACCGGGACAGAGCAGTTCTTC. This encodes CASSFYTGTEQFF.

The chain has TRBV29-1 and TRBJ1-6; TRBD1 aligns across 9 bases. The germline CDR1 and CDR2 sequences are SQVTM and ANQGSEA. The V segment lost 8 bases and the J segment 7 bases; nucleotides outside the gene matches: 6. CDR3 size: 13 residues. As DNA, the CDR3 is TGCAGCACCCGACAGGGGGAAAATTCACCCCTCCACTTT. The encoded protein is CSTRQGENSPLHF.

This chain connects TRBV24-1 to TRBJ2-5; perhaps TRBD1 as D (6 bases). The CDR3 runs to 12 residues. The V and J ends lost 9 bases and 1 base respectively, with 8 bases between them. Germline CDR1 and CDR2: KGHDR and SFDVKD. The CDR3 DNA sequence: TGTGCCACCTCGGACAGCCAAGAGACCCAGTACTTC. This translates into CATSDSQETQYF.

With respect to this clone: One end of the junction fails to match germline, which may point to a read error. The CDR3 loop reads CAGRPTNLQSSYNSPLHF. CDR3 sequence (DNA): TGCGCCGGCAGGCCCACCAATTTACAGAGCTCCTATAATTCACCCCTCCACTTT. The V and J genes are TRBV4-1 and TRBJ1-6, with no clear D. This CDR3 spans 18 amino acids. Germline V gene sequence: CDR1 MGHRA, CDR2 YSYEKL.

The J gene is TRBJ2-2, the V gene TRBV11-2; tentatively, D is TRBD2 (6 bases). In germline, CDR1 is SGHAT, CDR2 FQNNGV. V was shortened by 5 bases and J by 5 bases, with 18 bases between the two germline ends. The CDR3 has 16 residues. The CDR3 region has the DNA TGTGCCAGCAGCCCCCCCTCGGGGGTGGGTACCGGGGAGCTGTTTTTT. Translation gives CASSPPSGVGTGELFF.

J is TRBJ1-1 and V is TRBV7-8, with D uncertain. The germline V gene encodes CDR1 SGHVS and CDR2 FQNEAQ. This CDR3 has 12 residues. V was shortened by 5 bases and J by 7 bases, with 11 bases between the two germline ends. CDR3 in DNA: TGTGCCAGCAGCCCACTTAGCGGTGAAGCTTTCTTT. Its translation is CASSPLSGEAFF.

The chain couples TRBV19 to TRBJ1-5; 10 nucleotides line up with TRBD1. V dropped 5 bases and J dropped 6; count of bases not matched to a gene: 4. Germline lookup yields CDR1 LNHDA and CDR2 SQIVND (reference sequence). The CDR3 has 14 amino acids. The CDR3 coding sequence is TGTGCCAGTAGTGTGGGACAGGGGTTTCAGCCCCAGCATTTT. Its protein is CASSVGQGFQPQHF.

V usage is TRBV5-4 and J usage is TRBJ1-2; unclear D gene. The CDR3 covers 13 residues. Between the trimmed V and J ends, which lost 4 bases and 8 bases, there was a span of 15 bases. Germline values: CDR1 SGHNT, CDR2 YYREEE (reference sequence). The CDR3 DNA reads TGTGCCAGCAGCGTCGGGGAGCTGAGAGGCTACACCTTC. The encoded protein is CASSVGELRGYTF.

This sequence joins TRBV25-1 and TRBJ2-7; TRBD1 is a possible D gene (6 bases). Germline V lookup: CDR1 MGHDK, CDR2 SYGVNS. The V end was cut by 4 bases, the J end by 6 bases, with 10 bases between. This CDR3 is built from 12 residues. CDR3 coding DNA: TGTGCCAGCAGTGGAACAGGGCGCGAGCAGTACTTC. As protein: CASSGTGREQYF.

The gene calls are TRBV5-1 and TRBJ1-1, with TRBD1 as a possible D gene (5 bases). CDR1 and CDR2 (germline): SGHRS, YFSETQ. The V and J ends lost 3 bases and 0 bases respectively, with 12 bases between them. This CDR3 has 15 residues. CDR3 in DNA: TGCGCCAGCAGCTGGACATCCTCCATGAACACTGAAGCTTTCTTT. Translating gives CASSWTSSMNTEAFF. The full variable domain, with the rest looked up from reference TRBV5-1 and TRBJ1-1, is KAGVTQTPRYLIKTRGQQVTLSCSPISGHRSVSWYQQTPGQGLQFLFEYFSETQRNKGNFPGRFSGRQFSNSRSEMNVSTLELGDSALYLCASSWTSSMNTEAFFGQGTRLTVV.

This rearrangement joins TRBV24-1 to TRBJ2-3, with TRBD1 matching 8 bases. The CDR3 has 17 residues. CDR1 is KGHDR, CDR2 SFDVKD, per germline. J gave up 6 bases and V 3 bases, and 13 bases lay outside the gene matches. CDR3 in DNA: TGTGCCACCAGTGATCCCGCTCAGGACAGGGAGAGCGATACGCAGTATTTT. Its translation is CATSDPAQDRESDTQYF.

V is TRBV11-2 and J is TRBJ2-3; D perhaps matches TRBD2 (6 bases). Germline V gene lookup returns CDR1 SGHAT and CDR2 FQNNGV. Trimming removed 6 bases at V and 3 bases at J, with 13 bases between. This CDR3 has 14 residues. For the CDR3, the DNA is TGTGCCAGCAGAGTAGCCGGGGGTACAGATACGCAGTATTTT. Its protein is CASRVAGGTDTQYF.

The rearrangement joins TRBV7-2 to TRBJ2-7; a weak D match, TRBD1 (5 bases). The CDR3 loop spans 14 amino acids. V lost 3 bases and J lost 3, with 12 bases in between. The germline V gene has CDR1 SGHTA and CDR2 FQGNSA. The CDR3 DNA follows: TGTGCCAGCAGCTTCCGCCAGGGTGGCTACGAGCAGTACTTC. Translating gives CASSFRQGGYEQYF.

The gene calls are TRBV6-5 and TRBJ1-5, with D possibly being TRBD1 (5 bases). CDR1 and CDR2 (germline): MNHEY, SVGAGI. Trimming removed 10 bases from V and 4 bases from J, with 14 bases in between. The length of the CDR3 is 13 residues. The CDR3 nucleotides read TGTGCCACGGCGGGGGGGAGTAATCAGCCCCAGCATTTT. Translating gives CATAGGSNQPQHF.

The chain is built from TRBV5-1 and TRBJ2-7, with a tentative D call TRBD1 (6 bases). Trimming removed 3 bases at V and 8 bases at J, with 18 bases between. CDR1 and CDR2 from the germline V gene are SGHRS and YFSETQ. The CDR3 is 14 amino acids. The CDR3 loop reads CASSSSGTSDQQYF. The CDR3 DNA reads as TGCGCCAGCAGCTCCTCCGGGACATCCGACCAGCAGTACTTC.

The CDR3 loop is CASSATGVDGYTF. In DNA form, the CDR3 reads TGTGCCAGCAGCGCTACAGGAGTGGATGGCTACACCTTC. The chain carries TRBV25-1 and TRBJ1-2, with D perhaps TRBD1 (5 bases). V lost 6 bases and J lost 6, with 14 bases in between. The CDR3 totals 13 residues. The germline V gene has CDR1 MGHDK and CDR2 SYGVNS.

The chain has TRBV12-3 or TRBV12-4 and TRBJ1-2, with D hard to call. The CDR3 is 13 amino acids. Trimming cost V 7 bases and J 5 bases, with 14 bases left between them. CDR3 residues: CASTRPSGYGYTF. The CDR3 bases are TGTGCCAGCACCCGCCCCAGCGGATATGGCTACACCTTC.